This T cell receptor (beta chain) was obtained from a study of cytomegalovirus exposure and HLA in healthy donors. Study-wide findings and caveats: Usually a TCR sequence was rare, but some public TCRs were found in many donors. Altogether, 164 TCR beta chains were recorded as cytomegalovirus-associated.

V lost 3 bases to trimming and J lost 6 bases, with 9 bases between them. The length of the CDR3 is 11 residues. CDR1 GTSNPN and CDR2 SVGIG come from the germline V gene (reference sequence). Concerning this clone: Its antigen remains unknown.

The table came from immunoSEQ multiplex PCR; TCRdb's copy has only in-frame clones and leaves some out. The table records more than 95,000 clones, 86% of them present only once. This sequence originates from a man in his late teens or twenties in good health and CMV-seronegative. V is TRBV30 and J is TRBJ2-7; tentatively, D is TRBD1 (6 bases). The sequencing sample was made of PBMCs. DNA of the CDR3: TGTGCCTGGAGGGCCAGGGGCGAGCAGTACTTC. It specifies CAWRARGEQYF.